This is a list of T cell receptor beta chains from one sample in a study of T cell changes during pregnancy in multiple sclerosis. The repertoire was sequenced with immunoSEQ multiplex PCR; TCRdb's copy has only in-frame clones and lacks some. Seen here are 50,000 to 70,000 clones, 91% observed once, and the top ten hold about 2.2%. Specimen: peripheral blood, collected in the third trimester of pregnancy. Receptors were obtained from a female donor in good health, enrolled as a control in a pregnancy study. Both conserved end residues are part of each CDR3. D genes are given only for firm matches. Not every row has a clone size; where given, it reads once, few, many or a size class.

abundance: few
j_gene: TRBJ2-1
v_gene: TRBV6-4
d_gene: TRBD2
CDR3nt: TGTGCCAGCAGTGCGCGGGAGGAGGATGAGCAGTTCTTC
CDR3aa: CASSAREEDEQFF

abundance: -
j_gene: TRBJ2-3
v_gene: TRBV21-1
d_gene: -
CDR3nt: TGTGCCAGCAATCCAAGGGCAACTAGCGGGGGGGCCAGGGATACGCAGTATTTT
CDR3aa: CASNPRATSGGARDTQYF

abundance: -
j_gene: TRBJ2-1
v_gene: TRBV2
d_gene: TRBD1
CDR3nt: TGTGCCAGTTCCCAGGGGGCGGGACAAGTCGTAGCCTACAATGAGCAGTTCTTC
CDR3aa: CASSQGAGQVVAYNEQFF

abundance: -
j_gene: TRBJ2-2
v_gene: TRBV7-9
d_gene: -
CDR3nt: TGTGCCAGCAGCTTAATGGGAGACGGGGAGCTGTTTTTT
CDR3aa: CASSLMGDGELFF

abundance: few
j_gene: TRBJ2-5
v_gene: TRBV6-4
d_gene: TRBD2
CDR3nt: TGTGCCAGCAGTGAAGTAGCGGGAGTAGGCGAGACCCAGTACTTC
CDR3aa: CASSEVAGVGETQYF

abundance: -
j_gene: TRBJ1-5
v_gene: TRBV27
d_gene: -
CDR3nt: TGTGCCAGCAGATGGGGAGGGAGAAATCAGCCCCAGCATTTT
CDR3aa: CASRWGGRNQPQHF

abundance: -
j_gene: TRBJ1-1
v_gene: TRBV28
d_gene: -
CDR3nt: TGTGCCAGCAGTTTCCAGGGGCGAACTGAAGCTTTCTTT
CDR3aa: CASSFQGRTEAFF

abundance: -
j_gene: TRBJ2-1
v_gene: TRBV4-1
d_gene: TRBD2
CDR3nt: TGCGCCAGCAGCCAAGATGATGAGCGGGAGGTTGACAATGAGCAGTTCTTC
CDR3aa: CASSQDDEREVDNEQFF

abundance: -
j_gene: TRBJ2-5
v_gene: TRBV6-6
d_gene: -
CDR3nt: TGTGCCAGCAGTTACGGGGCAGGCGAGTCCCAGTACTTC
CDR3aa: CASSYGAGESQYF

abundance: -
j_gene: TRBJ2-3
v_gene: TRBV7-2
d_gene: TRBD2
CDR3nt: TGTGCCAGCAGCTTAGGGCTAGCGGGGCGCACAGATACGCAGTATTTT
CDR3aa: CASSLGLAGRTDTQYF

abundance: once
j_gene: TRBJ1-3
v_gene: TRBV7-8
d_gene: -
CDR3nt: TGTGCCAGCAGCTTAGAGTCCCTATCCCCTGGAAACACCATATATTTT
CDR3aa: CASSLESLSPGNTIYF

abundance: once
j_gene: TRBJ1-2
v_gene: TRBV4-1
d_gene: TRBD1
CDR3nt: TGCGCCAGCAGCCTCCGGGACAGGGGTTATGGCTACACCTTC
CDR3aa: CASSLRDRGYGYTF

abundance: few
j_gene: TRBJ1-1
v_gene: TRBV5-1
d_gene: TRBD1
CDR3nt: TGCGCCAGCAGCTTGGACAGGGGGGACACTGAAGCTTTCTTT
CDR3aa: CASSLDRGDTEAFF

abundance: once
j_gene: TRBJ1-4
v_gene: TRBV19
d_gene: -
CDR3nt: TGTGCCAGTAGGAGGAGTGAAAAACTGTTTTTT
CDR3aa: CASRRSEKLFF

abundance: -
j_gene: TRBJ2-1
v_gene: TRBV18
d_gene: -
CDR3nt: TGTGCCAGCTCACCCCCGGTCTACAATGAGCAGTTCTTC
CDR3aa: CASSPPVYNEQFF

abundance: -
j_gene: TRBJ2-6
v_gene: TRBV4-1
d_gene: -
CDR3nt: TGCGCCAGCAGCCCTAGACAGGCTGGGGCCAACGTCCTGACTTTC
CDR3aa: CASSPRQAGANVLTF

abundance: -
j_gene: TRBJ2-6
v_gene: TRBV10-1
d_gene: TRBD1
CDR3nt: TGCGCCAGCAGTGTCGAGACAGGGTATTCGGGGGCCAACGTCCTGACTTTC
CDR3aa: CASSVETGYSGANVLTF

abundance: -
j_gene: TRBJ2-1
v_gene: TRBV13
d_gene: TRBD2
CDR3nt: TGTGCCAGCAGCGAAGCGTCGGGAGGGGGCTCCTACAATGAGCAGTTCTTC
CDR3aa: CASSEASGGGSYNEQFF

abundance: once
j_gene: TRBJ1-2
v_gene: TRBV28
d_gene: TRBD1
CDR3nt: TGTGCCAGCAGTGGACAGGGGGTGAGAGGCTACACCTTC
CDR3aa: CASSGQGVRGYTF

abundance: -
j_gene: TRBJ2-7
v_gene: TRBV30
d_gene: -
CDR3nt: TGTGCCTGGAGTCTCCAGGGTTACGAGCAGTACTTC
CDR3aa: CAWSLQGYEQYF